What follows is one TCR beta chain and its context. Its antigen is as yet unknown. This record comes from a study of regulatory T cells in long-lasting Graves disease. The time point is: persistent/refractory GD, antithyroid drugs over 5 years with positive TRAb. The authors made the TCR library using RNA they extracted from PBMCs. Deletions cut 6 bases from V and 1 base from J, with 12 bases between. The CDR3 loop spans 13 amino acids. Germline lookup yields CDR1 DFQATT and CDR2 SNEGSKA (reference sequence). TCR beta libraries were built with iRepertoire HTBI primers and Arm-PCR of CDR3 regions. TCRdb processed the multiplex PCR reads anew with MiXCR; each CDR3 protein has one entry. The top ten clones hold more than 50% of a sample with some 280,000 distinct CDR3 sequences, around 21% of them seen once. General study findings and limits: Having only a small sample size may have limited accuracy. Less diverse TCR repertoires were seen in persistent Graves' patients than in newly diagnosed ones.

The TCR was taken from a female donor with Graves disease. This material consisted of peripheral blood mononuclear cells (PBMCs), taken when the disease was refractory, from a patient treated with antithyroid drugs. The chain couples TRBV20-1 to TRBJ1-2; D is unclear. CDR3 protein: CSAPLPGNYGYTF. The CDR3 DNA sequence: TGCAGTGCCCCTCTCCCGGGTAACTATGGCTACACCTTC.